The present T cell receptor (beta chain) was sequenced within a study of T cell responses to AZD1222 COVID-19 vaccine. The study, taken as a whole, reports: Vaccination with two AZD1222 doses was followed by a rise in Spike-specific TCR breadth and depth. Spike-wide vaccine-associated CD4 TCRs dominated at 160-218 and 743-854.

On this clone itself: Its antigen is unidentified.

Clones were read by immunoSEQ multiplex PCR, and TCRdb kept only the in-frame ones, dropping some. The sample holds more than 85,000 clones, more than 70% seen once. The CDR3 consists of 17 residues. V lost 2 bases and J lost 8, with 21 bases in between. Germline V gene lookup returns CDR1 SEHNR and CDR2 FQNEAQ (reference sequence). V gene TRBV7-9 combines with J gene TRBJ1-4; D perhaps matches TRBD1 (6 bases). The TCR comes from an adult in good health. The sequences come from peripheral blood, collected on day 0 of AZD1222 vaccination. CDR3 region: CASSLSLRPRGGEKLFF. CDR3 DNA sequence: TGTGCCAGCAGCTTAAGCTTACGACCCAGGGGTGGCGAAAAACTGTTTTTT.